The clone carrying this TCR beta chain was found a few times. As yet, its antigen is unknown. These data are taken from a study of CD8 T cells in ankylosing spondylitis. Findings and caveats of the study: CD8+ disease-linked clones were present at relatively low frequencies in blood. As reported, disease-linked clones showed significant enrichment in matched ankylosing spondylitis synovial fluid. Earlier authors reported some of these motif variants in reactive arthritis synovial fluid and blood. Within ankylosing spondylitis blood, a TCR beta motif made up of several highly homologous variants appeared to be characteristic.

Quantitative 5'-RACE with molecular barcodes produced the TCR beta libraries. TCRdb re-analysed the 5' RACE reads in MiXCR, keeping a single row per CDR3 protein. The table shows fewer than 550,000 distinct CDR3 sequences, with about 5.7% occurring only once. This CDR3 comprises 16 residues. The sample consisted of blood, either unsorted or a sorted T cell fraction (not recorded which). This sequence was found in a male donor with ankylosing spondylitis. This chain connects TRBV21-1 to TRBJ2-2; the D call in the table, TRBD1, was not verified against the DNA. TRBV21-1 is marked as a pseudogene. This CDR3 reads CASSNRSRDSVGELFF. Here the CDR3 DNA reads TGTGCCAGCAGCAATAGGAGTCGGGACAGCGTCGGGGAGCTGTTTTTT.